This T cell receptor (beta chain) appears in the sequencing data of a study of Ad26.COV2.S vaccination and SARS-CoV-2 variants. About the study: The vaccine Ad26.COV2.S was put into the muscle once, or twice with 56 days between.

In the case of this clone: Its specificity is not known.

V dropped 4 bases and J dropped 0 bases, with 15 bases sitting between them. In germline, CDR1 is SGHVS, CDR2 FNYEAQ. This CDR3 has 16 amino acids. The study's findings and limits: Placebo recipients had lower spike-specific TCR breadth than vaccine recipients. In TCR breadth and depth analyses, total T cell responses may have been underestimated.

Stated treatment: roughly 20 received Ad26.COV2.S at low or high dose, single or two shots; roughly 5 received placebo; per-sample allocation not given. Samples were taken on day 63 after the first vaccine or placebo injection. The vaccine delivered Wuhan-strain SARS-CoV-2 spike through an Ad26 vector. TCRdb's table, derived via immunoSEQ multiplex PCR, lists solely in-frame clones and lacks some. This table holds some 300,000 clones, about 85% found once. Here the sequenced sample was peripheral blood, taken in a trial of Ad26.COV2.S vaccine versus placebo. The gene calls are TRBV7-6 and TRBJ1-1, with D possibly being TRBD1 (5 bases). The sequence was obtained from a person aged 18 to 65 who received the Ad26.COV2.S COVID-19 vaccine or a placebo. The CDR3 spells CASSSVGTPMNTEAFF. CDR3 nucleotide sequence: TGTGCCAGCAGCTCCGTGGGGACCCCTATGAACACTGAAGCTTTCTTT.